This T cell receptor (beta chain) emerged from a study of CD8+ T cells in alopecia areata (dated by TCRdb to 2016 to 2019). With respect to the entire study: Treated patients were enrolled in an open-label pilot trial of oral tofacitinib, 5 to 10 mg twice daily, for moderate-to-severe alopecia areata. On the human side, TCRbeta sequencing was run on scalp tissue and on sorted CD4+ and CD8+ peripheral blood T cells from healthy controls and from alopecia areata patients with either patchy or totalis/universalis disease. The RNA source kit depended on sample type: the PAXgene miRNA kit for fixed scalp, the miRNeasy kit for PBMCs, and the RNeasy kit for mouse skin. Patients received tofacitinib for 6 to 18 months and were then followed off drug for 6 months to check for delayed response and recurrence. Clonality in the scalp was compared among normal scalp (n=4), patchy alopecia areata scalp (n=8), and alopecia totalis/universalis scalp (n=8). To study T cell clonal expansion in alopecia areata, the researchers applied high-throughput TCRbeta sequencing to both the C3H/HeJ mouse model and human patients. For the treated patients, the SALT score, which quantifies what percentage of scalp surface area is affected, served as the measure of disease severity. immunoSEQ multiplex PCR using 35 Vbeta forward primers and 13 Jbeta reverse primers was used to amplify TCRbeta CDR3 regions. Tofacitinib-treated patients had biopsies at baseline and at 4 and 24 weeks of treatment, with a later scalp biopsy in several patients.

The library was generated by the immunoSEQ multiplex PCR assay. For TCR sequencing, RNA was extracted from every sample and reverse transcribed into cDNA to serve as template. SuperScript III was used for first-strand cDNA synthesis, primed with a 2:1 mix of oligo-dT and random hexamers. Amplification bias was assessed with a synthetic immune receptor repertoire, and residual bias was removed computationally. The authors' analysis ran thus. Raw reads were preprocessed to remove errors, and CDR3 was defined by IMGT conventions from the conserved cysteine to phenylalanine. Clonality was computed as 1 minus the Shannon entropy, with the entropy normalized by log2 of the number of productive unique TCRs. Scalp TCRbeta sequences were cross-referenced with sorted blood CD4 and CD8 repertoires so that the CD4 or CD8 identity of scalp clones could be inferred. Drawn from immuneACCESS, this table holds only the in-frame rearrangements with V and J called that TCRdb kept. Clones are partly lost; checked studies trace under half to an unresolved V gene and leave the rest unexplained. That table furnishes V, J and clone size, whereas the DNA furnished D and trimming. Across this sample there are over 80,000 clones, with 44% seen only once. The top ten clonotypes cover around 20% of the sample.

The time point label, as the study defines it: 20 to 30 weeks on oral tofacitinib. The label giving this sample's treatment or condition can be read as: oral pan-JAK inhibitor, 5-10 mg twice daily. From alopecia areata patients, peripheral blood was collected along with lesional scalp punch biopsies. PBMCs were isolated by density centrifugation and stained for CD3, CD4 and CD8, and CD4+ and CD8+ T cells were sorted on a FACSAria. With regard to this clone: The antigen it recognizes is unknown. No much larger clone is present one base from it, and per-base qualities are unavailable.

The germline V gene gives CDR1 as SQVTM and CDR2 as ANQGSEA. V has 8 bases trimmed and J has 3 bases trimmed; junction bases matching no gene number 3. The CDR3 holds 11 amino acids from the cysteine to the phenylalanine. The entry retains the CDR3 DNA only, 33 bases that are in frame from base 1. Broader findings and caveats from the paper: Unlike mouse skin, which is dominated by gammadelta T cells, normal human skin has resident alphabeta T cells that are also sequenced, and this complicates analysis of the scalp TCR repertoire. Tofacitinib significantly decreased scalp clonality and the number of expanded CD8+ clones among the top 100 scalp clones. During tofacitinib treatment, many expanded lesional clones remained in scalp and blood, and this persistence may partly explain relapse after treatment is stopped. Because the treated cohort was small and had just a single nonresponder, larger studies are needed to establish links between baseline CD8+ expansion and response. Compared with mice, TCR sequences shared between patients were less clear, possibly partly because of HLA diversity across the patient population. Lesional scalp, especially in alopecia totalis/universalis, showed higher clonality and more expanded CD8+ clones than normal scalp, suggesting antigenic drive.

The sample consisted of CD8+ T cells sorted from blood, taken at week 24, from a patient treated with tofacitinib. This TCR derives from a human donor with alopecia areata. The rearranged chain carries TRBV29-1 and TRBJ2-7, with 8 central nucleotides matching TRBD1. The bases are TGCAGCTTCGGACAGGGCTACGAGCAGTACTTC. Its product reads: CSFGQGYEQYF.